This T cell receptor beta chain was retrieved from a study of blood T cell repertoires in COVID-19. Looking at the study overall: The analysed material was cDNA or gDNA that came from T cells, B-cell-depleted T cells, or PBMCs.

Original processing notes: By means of reference gene primer amplification, nucleated cell counts were estimated. Assay used: immunoSEQ multiplex PCR; TCRdb lists only in-frame clones, some missing. That table supplies the V and J calls and clone size; D and trimming were determined from the DNA. The sample includes 100,000 to 120,000 clones, about 70% of them seen just once. The sequence derives from a woman aged 55-69 years with acute or convalescent COVID-19. What was sequenced was peripheral blood.

The CDR3 spells CASSEPGTGVQETQYF. The DNA of the CDR3 is TGTGCCAGCAGTGAGCCCGGGACAGGGGTGCAAGAGACCCAGTACTTC. J is TRBJ2-5 and V is TRBV25-1; 10 positions agree with TRBD1. The CDR3 totals 16 residues. V lost 3 bases, J lost 2 bases, and 6 bases stayed unmatched. Germline V gives CDR1 MGHDK, CDR2 SYGVNS.